The subject of this entry is one T cell receptor (beta chain). What it binds is not known. These data come from a study of vaccination effects on CD4 cells after COVID-19. Antigen-specific CD4+ T cells were first expanded with viral peptide pools by the ViraFEST assay and only then sequenced. The culture ran for 10 days, and then CD4+ T cells were isolated. Sequenced by immunoSEQ multiplex PCR; TCRdb stores in-frame clones only, minus some. The sample comprises about 20,000 clones, around three quarters of which are singletons, and about 16% rests with the top ten. This specimen was CD4+ T cells from PBMCs cultured with HCoV-229E spike peptides, taken before COVID-19 vaccination. This TCR was recovered from a human donor who received a COVID-19 vaccine.

The CDR3 DNA follows: TGCGCCAGCAGCGGGACTAGCGGCAGAGGCTACAATGAGCAGTTCTTC. Its protein product is CASSGTSGRGYNEQFF. The rearrangement joins TRBV10-1 to TRBJ2-1; 11 nucleotides agree with TRBD2. From germline, CDR1 is WNHNN and CDR2 SYGVQD (reference sequence). The CDR3 spans 16 residues. V lost 6 bases and J lost 3; bases outside the gene matches: 7.